The 31 T cell receptor beta chains listed next were all sequenced from one sample in a study of blood T cell repertoires in COVID-19 (dated by TCRdb to about 2020). Library preparation used the immunoSEQ multiplex PCR assay. Imported from immuneACCESS, the table was reduced by TCRdb to in-frame sequences with V and J called. These copies leave out some clones; in studies compared against another copy, an unresolved V gene accounts for under half, and the cause of the remainder is not known. In this sample the table shows about 110,000 clones, 70% to 80% of which occur a single time. The leading ten clones occupy approximately 0.9% of the sample. What was sequenced was peripheral blood. These TCRs come from a human donor with acute or convalescent COVID-19. The donor label of this sample is uncertain.

The gene calls are TRBV5-1 and TRBJ1-3; 9 bases line up with TRBD1. Trimming took 5 bases from V and 4 from J; bases not matched to a gene: 4. Germline CDR1 reads SGHRS; CDR2 reads YFSETQ. The CDR3 contains 14 residues. CDR3 residues: CASRGQGSGNTIYF. For the CDR3, the DNA is TGCGCCAGCAGGGGACAGGGCTCCGGAAACACCATATATTTT.

The rearrangement uses TRBV18 and TRBJ2-7; 12 nucleotides align to TRBD2. Trimming cost V 4 bases and J 2 bases; bases outside gene matches: 9. The germline V gene encodes CDR1 KGHSH and CDR2 LQKENI. The CDR3 contains 17 residues. This chain's CDR3 is CASSRSSGGAGAYEQYV. CDR3 nucleotide sequence: TGTGCCAGCTCACGTTCTAGCGGGGGGGCTGGAGCCTACGAGCAGTACGTC.

The chain employs TRBV7-2 and TRBJ1-2, with D tentatively TRBD1 (6 bases). The V end was cut by 8 bases, the J end by 0 bases, with 19 bases between. This CDR3 has 16 amino acids. Germline CDR1 and CDR2: SGHTA and FQGNSA. The CDR3 DNA reads as TGTGCCAGCGGACGAATCGGACAGCCTTCTAACTATGGCTACACCTTC. This encodes CASGRIGQPSNYGYTF.

The rearrangement links TRBV5-1 to TRBJ1-1; D is perhaps TRBD1 (6 bases). Trimming left V 4 bases short and J 0 bases short, with 10 bases between. CDR3 size: 14 residues. Germline V CDR1 and CDR2: SGHRS, YFSETQ. The CDR3 is CASSPGAMNTEAFF. The CDR3 DNA is TGCGCCAGCAGCCCAGGGGCAATGAACACTGAAGCTTTCTTT.

The chain has TRBV18 and TRBJ2-5; no definite D call. The CDR3 has 12 amino acids. The V gene's germline CDR1 is KGHSH and CDR2 LQKENI. V lost 2 bases and J 5 bases, leaving 6 bases between the germline ends. For the CDR3, the DNA is TGTGCCAGCTCACCAAACGGGGAGACCCAGTACTTC. This encodes CASSPNGETQYF.

The chain employs TRBV3-1 (or the pseudogene TRBV3-2) and TRBJ2-4; unclear D gene. Germline CDR1 and CDR2: LGHDT and YNNKEL (reference sequence). The CDR3 sequence is 16 residues long. Trimming stripped 0 bases from V and 1 base from J, with 10 bases between. CDR3 coding DNA: TGTGCCAGCAGCCAAGACAGATTTGTGGCCAAAAACATTCAGTACTTC. It encodes CASSQDRFVAKNIQYF.

Only a few counts were recorded for this clone. This sequence joins TRBV27 and TRBJ1-5; TRBD1 is a possible D gene (6 bases). Deletions cut 5 bases from V and 6 bases from J, with 17 bases between. CDR1 is MNHEY, CDR2 SMNVEV, per germline (reference sequence). The CDR3 loop spans 15 amino acids. The CDR3 region is CASSPTGGGRQPQHF. DNA for the CDR3: TGTGCCAGCAGTCCCACGGGAGGGGGACGTCAGCCCCAGCATTTT.

For this clone: A much larger clone sits a single nucleotide away, making a read error possible. The sample has other DNA sequences that encode this CDR3 too. The rearrangement joins TRBV9 to TRBJ2-5; tentative D call: TRBD2 (6 bases). There are 14 residues in the CDR3. Per germline, CDR1 SGDLS and CDR2 YYNGEE. The V and J ends lost 0 bases and 0 bases respectively, with 6 bases between them. The CDR3 sequence is CASSVGGDQETQYF. The CDR3 nucleotides are TGTGCCAGCAGCGTAGGCGGGGACCAAGAGACCCAGTACTTC.

J is TRBJ2-7 and V is TRBV6-5; tentative D call: TRBD2 (5 bases). The CDR3 spans 13 residues. V gave up 7 bases and J gave up 6 bases, with 16 bases separating them. Germline-derived CDR1 and CDR2 are MNHEY and SVGAGI. The CDR3 sequence: CASTGRLAREQYF. The CDR3 bases are TGTGCCAGCACTGGACGCCTAGCACGCGAGCAGTACTTC.

V and J are TRBV25-1 and TRBJ1-1, with 8 bases matching TRBD1. Trimming at V came to 3 bases and at J to 4 bases, leaving 4 bases not matched to a gene. This CDR3 spans 14 amino acids. From germline, CDR1 is MGHDK and CDR2 SYGVNS. CDR3 coding DNA: TGTGCCAGCAGTGACCAGACAGGGGCCACTGAAGCTTTCTTT. It encodes CASSDQTGATEAFF.

This clone has a handful of counts. Other DNA sequences within the sample encode an identical CDR3. The J gene is TRBJ1-5, the V gene TRBV6-1, with 7 positions matching TRBD1. Germline-derived CDR1 and CDR2 are MNHNS and SASEGT. With 3 bases clipped from V and 4 bases from J, the junction kept 6 bases outside the gene matches. CDR3 length: 15 residues. The CDR3 sequence: CASSETGTNNQPQHF. DNA for the CDR3: TGTGCCAGCAGTGAGACAGGGACCAATAATCAGCCCCAGCATTTT.

This clone came up many times. CDR3 region: CASSIQGGNTEAFF. In DNA, the CDR3 is TGTGCCAGCAGTATCCAAGGGGGGAACACTGAAGCTTTCTTT. This chain connects TRBV27 to TRBJ1-1; possibly TRBD1 for D (6 bases). The CDR3 is made up of 14 amino acids. Looked up from germline, CDR1 is MNHEY and CDR2 is SMNVEV (reference sequence). Trimming cost V 5 bases and J 1 base, with 11 bases left between them.

The V call is TRBV18, the J call TRBJ1-5; D gene uncertain. The germline V gene has CDR1 KGHSH and CDR2 LQKENI. The V gene lost 6 bases and the J gene lost 0 bases, with 9 bases spanning the gap. CDR3 size: 14 residues. The chain's CDR3 is CASSGGNSNQPQHF. Written as DNA, the CDR3 is TGTGCCAGCTCCGGTGGTAATAGCAATCAGCCCCAGCATTTT.

V gene TRBV30 combines with J gene TRBJ1-6; D not resolved. CDR1 is GTSNPN, CDR2 SVGIG, per germline (reference sequence). This CDR3 has 13 residues. With 2 bases removed from V and 8 bases from J, the gap between germline ends came to 10 bases. The CDR3 sequence is CAWSKGSDSPLHF. The CDR3 DNA is TGTGCCTGGAGTAAAGGGAGTGATTCACCCCTCCACTTT.

The V gene is TRBV19, the J gene TRBJ1-5, with 10 positions matching TRBD1. Germline CDR1 reads LNHDA; CDR2 reads SQIVND (reference sequence). CDR3 length equals 14 residues. J lost 6 bases, V lost 5 bases, and 4 bases had no gene match. CDR3 protein: CASSFRDRGQPQHF. The CDR3 DNA reads TGTGCCAGTAGTTTCCGGGACAGGGGTCAGCCCCAGCATTTT.

The chain recombines TRBV3-1 (or the pseudogene TRBV3-2) with TRBJ1-1; D remains unclear. The CDR3 loop spans 14 amino acids. Trimming pared 0 bases from V and 4 bases from J, leaving 9 bases between. Germline loops: CDR1 LGHDT, CDR2 YNNKEL (reference sequence). The CDR3 region has the DNA TGTGCCAGCAGCCAAGAGAGGCAGCTCACTGAAGCTTTCTTT. Its protein product is CASSQERQLTEAFF.

The J gene is TRBJ2-5, the V gene TRBV5-6, with D perhaps TRBD1 (6 bases). CDR1 and CDR2 from the germline V gene are SGHDT and YYEEEE. This CDR3 contains 14 residues. The V end was cut by 2 bases, the J end by 4 bases, with 12 bases between. This chain's CDR3 is CASSFTGSGETQYF. The CDR3, as DNA: TGTGCCAGCAGCTTTACAGGGTCCGGAGAGACCCAGTACTTC.

V and J are TRBV27 and TRBJ2-3; 8 bases match TRBD2. This CDR3 is 13 amino acids long. CDR1 and CDR2 from the germline V gene are MNHEY and SMNVEV (reference sequence). V was clipped by 8 bases and J by 2 bases; unmatched bases: 3. Here the CDR3 DNA reads TGTGCCAGCCGGGGGGGAGACACAGATACGCAGTATTTT. Protein: CASRGGDTDTQYF.

The rearrangement uses TRBV7-6 and TRBJ2-5; TRBD2 agrees at 11 bases. CDR1 and CDR2 from the germline V gene are SGHVS and FNYEAQ. The ends lost 5 bases at V and 4 bases at J; junction bases unmatched: 12. The length of the CDR3 is 17 residues. The CDR3 nucleotides are TGTGCCAGCAGCACCCAGCCCCCACTAGCGGGGGCAGAGACCCAGTACTTC. The encoded protein is CASSTQPPLAGAETQYF.

This chain connects TRBV15 to TRBJ2-7; possible D gene TRBD1, 6 bases. The CDR3 totals 13 residues. Trimming took off 8 bases at V and 7 bases at J, with 18 bases between the two ends. Looked up from germline, CDR1 is LNHNV and CDR2 is YYDKDF (reference sequence). CDR3 sequence reads: CATLRYRAWEQYV. CDR3 nucleotide sequence: TGTGCCACCCTTCGATACAGGGCGTGGGAGCAGTACGTC.

J is TRBJ2-3 and V is TRBV11-2; TRBD2 matches at 11 bases. Per the germline V gene, CDR1 is SGHAT and CDR2 is FQNNGV. J gave up 5 bases and V 5 bases, and 9 bases lay outside the gene matches. This CDR3 has 16 residues. CDR3 sequence reads: CASSVLLAGGLDTQYF. The CDR3 DNA follows: TGTGCCAGCAGCGTCCTTCTAGCGGGGGGATTAGATACGCAGTATTTT.

The chain is built from TRBV19 and TRBJ1-5; the match to TRBD1 covers 9 bases. The germline V gene has CDR1 LNHDA and CDR2 SQIVND (reference sequence). The CDR3 length is 14 residues. The V and J ends lost 6 bases and 3 bases, in that order; junction bases with no gene match: 3. The DNA for the CDR3 is TGTGCCAGTAGGGACAGGGGATACAATCAGCCCCAGCATTTT. Translated: CASRDRGYNQPQHF. Filled out from reference TRBV19 and TRBJ1-5, the complete variable domain reads DGGITQSPKYLFRKEGQNVTLSCEQNLNHDAMYWYRQDPGQGLRLIYYSQIVNDFQKGDIAEGYSVSREKKESFPLTVTSAQKNPTAFYLCASRDRGYNQPQHFGDGTRLSIL.

V is TRBV19 and J is TRBJ1-4; no definite D call. CDR3 length: 17 amino acids. Trimming took off 6 bases at V and 7 bases at J, with 24 bases between the two ends. Germline V gene lookup returns CDR1 LNHDA and CDR2 SQIVND (reference sequence). The chain's CDR3 is CASSPPGSGRFIEKLFF. The CDR3 nucleotides are TGTGCCAGTAGCCCTCCAGGTTCGGGAAGATTTATTGAAAAACTGTTTTTT.

CDR3 in amino acids: CASSQDRVQEKLFF. The CDR3 DNA reads as TGCGCCAGCAGCCAAGACCGGGTTCAAGAAAAACTGTTTTTT. The chain recombines TRBV4-1 with TRBJ1-4; D gene ambiguous. The CDR3 spans 14 residues. The ends were cut back, 0 bases at V and 8 bases at J, with 10 bases in the middle. CDR1 is MGHRA, CDR2 YSYEKL, per germline.

DNA for the CDR3: TGTGCCAGTAGTATGGCCAACCGACAGGGATCTGGCTACACCTTC. Translating gives CASSMANRQGSGYTF. This chain joins TRBV19 and TRBJ1-2; 7 nucleotides agree with TRBD1. V lost 3 bases to trimming and J lost 7 bases; unmatched junction nucleotides: 11. The CDR3 contains 15 residues. The germline gives CDR1 LNHDA, CDR2 SQIVND (reference sequence).

Only one count was recorded for this clone. The chain has TRBV2 and TRBJ2-5; 10 bases fit TRBD1. J lost 4 bases, V lost 1 base, and 0 bases had no gene match. CDR3 length equals 14 residues. The V gene's germline CDR1 is SNHLY and CDR2 FYNNEI. The CDR3 loop reads CASSEGQGAETQYF. Written as DNA, the CDR3 is TGTGCCAGCAGTGAAGGACAGGGGGCAGAGACCCAGTACTTC.

This clone was seen just once. The same CDR3 can be traced to other DNA sequences in this sample. The genes are TRBV19 and TRBJ1-5; no firm D call. The V gene's germline CDR1 is LNHDA and CDR2 SQIVND (reference sequence). Trimming shortened V by 3 bases and J by 1 base, and 7 bases separated the two germline ends. The CDR3 is 14 amino acids. The CDR3 DNA reads TGTGCCAGTAGTATCCGCGGGAGCAATCAGCCCCAGCATTTT. It codes for CASSIRGSNQPQHF.

This chain links TRBV9 with TRBJ1-6, with TRBD1 matching 9 bases. The CDR3 runs to 14 residues. The germline CDR1 and CDR2 sequences are SGDLS and YYNGEE. Unmatched junction bases numbered 7, after V lost 5 bases and J lost 10 bases. CDR3 in DNA: TGTGCCAGCAGGGAGGGACAGGGCAACTCACCCCTCCACTTT. Protein: CASREGQGNSPLHF.

The V gene is TRBV19, the J gene TRBJ1-2; D is ambiguous. The CDR3 length is 12 residues. The germline gives CDR1 LNHDA, CDR2 SQIVND (reference sequence). V was pared by 6 bases and J by 6 bases, with 11 bases between. CDR3 protein: CASRINRDGYTF. The CDR3 DNA reads TGTGCCAGTAGGATAAACCGAGATGGCTACACCTTC.

This chain uses TRBV5-1 with TRBJ1-5, with 7 bases that match TRBD1. The V segment lost 4 bases and the J segment 3 bases; nucleotides outside the gene matches: 7. CDR1 and CDR2 from the germline V gene are SGHRS and YFSETQ. CDR3 length equals 15 residues. DNA for the CDR3: TGCGCCAGCAGCGTCGGGACAGAGAACAATCAGCCCCAGCATTTT. Residues: CASSVGTENNQPQHF.

This clone was found a few times. The CDR3: CASRARGTSGGNIQYF. DNA of the CDR3: TGTGCCAGCAGAGCAAGGGGGACTAGCGGGGGAAACATTCAGTACTTC. The chain carries TRBV2 and TRBJ2-4, with 14 bases matching TRBD2. This CDR3 has 16 amino acids. The ends lost 6 bases at V and 6 bases at J; junction bases unmatched: 7. Germline V gene data show CDR1 as SNHLY and CDR2 as FYNNEI. The complete variable domain, with remaining parts taken from reference TRBV2 and TRBJ2-4, reads EPEVTQTPSHQVTQMGQEVILRCVPISNHLYFYWYRQILGQKVEFLVSFYNNEISEKSEIFDDQFSVERPDGSNFTLKIRSTKLEDSAMYFCASRARGTSGGNIQYFGAGTRLSVL.